The clone carrying this T cell receptor (beta chain) was picked up many times. Its antigen is still unknown. Each CDR3 protein gets one entry after TCRdb re-called the multiplex PCR reads with MiXCR. The top ten hold roughly 31% of the sample, which has 15,000 or so distinct CDR3 sequences, more than 40% seen once. This sample is drawn from a study of breast tumors, draining lymph nodes, adjacent tissues. The study, taken as a whole, reports: Most tumor T cells seemingly derive from lymph node, then expand in tumor. Luminal-like breast cancer showed significantly higher tumor–nontumor repertoire similarity than basal-like. Data only fit, rather than demonstrated, lymph node origin of most tumor T cells. Compared with lymph nodes, tumors were less diverse; compared with nontumor tissue, more.

V was pared by 2 bases and J by 4 bases, with 6 bases between. The CDR3 runs to 13 residues. Germline assignment: CDR1 DFQATT and CDR2 SNEGSKA (reference sequence). The sequencing input was tumor-adjacent breast tissue. The rearrangement joins TRBV20-1 to TRBJ2-6; no reliable D call. This TCR was sampled from a female donor with breast cancer. Some clones in this sample may be carry-over from other donors' samples. The CDR3 coding sequence is TGCAGTGCTAGAATCTCCGGGGCCAACGTCCTGACTTTC. It specifies CSARISGANVLTF.